One and the same sample provided the 29 T cell receptor beta chains below, sequenced in a study of long-term antiretroviral therapy in people with HIV. It was version v3.0 of the immunoSEQ assay that was run at survey level. Only in-frame clones appear in the TCRdb table, and some are missing; sequencing was by immunoSEQ multiplex PCR. This table holds about 25,000 clones, just over 85% found once. The sample was unsorted PBMCs, taken 1.2 years after starting antiretroviral therapy. All receptors come from a man aged 50-60 years with HIV.

As for this clone: At one end the junction does not follow the germline gene, possibly because of a read error. The chain joins TRBV7-7 to TRBJ2-2, with 9 nucleotides matching TRBD2. CDR3 length: 15 amino acids. In germline, CDR1 is SSHAT, CDR2 FNYEAQ (reference sequence). Here the CDR3 DNA reads TGTGCTAGCAGCCTAGCGGGGATTAACACCGGGGAGCTGTTTTTT. Its translation is CASSLAGINTGELFF. Full variable domain (outside the CDR3, taken from reference TRBV7-7 and TRBJ2-2): GAGVSQSPRYKVTKRGQDVTLRCDPISSHATLYWYQQALGQGPEFLTYFNYEAQPDKSGLPSDRFSAERPEGSISTLTIQRTEQRDSAMYRCASSLAGINTGELFFGEGSRLTVL.

J is TRBJ1-1 and V is TRBV10-3; D is possibly TRBD1 (5 bases). Trimming shortened V by 10 bases and J by 0 bases, and 15 bases separated the two germline ends. The CDR3 runs to 14 residues. The V gene's germline CDR1 is ENHRY and CDR2 SYGVKD. The CDR3 protein is CATRGRNMNTEAFF. For the CDR3, the DNA is TGTGCCACCCGGGGCAGAAATATGAACACTGAAGCTTTCTTT.

V gene TRBV7-9 combines with J gene TRBJ2-1; D ambiguous. The CDR3 runs 12 residues. Trimming left V 3 bases short and J 4 bases short, with 4 bases between. CDR1 and CDR2 from the germline V gene are SEHNR and FQNEAQ (reference sequence). Written as DNA, the CDR3 is TGTGCCAGCAGCTTGGGGTACAATGAGCAGTTCTTC. It is translated as CASSLGYNEQFF.

V gene TRBV7-9 combines with J gene TRBJ2-1; maybe TRBD2 (6 bases). The germline V and J ends were trimmed by 3 bases and 4 bases, with 13 bases remaining between them. The CDR3 loop spans 15 amino acids. In germline, CDR1 is SEHNR, CDR2 FQNEAQ (reference sequence). The CDR3: CASSFVRGGYNEQFF. DNA of the CDR3: TGTGCCAGCAGCTTCGTCCGGGGAGGATACAATGAGCAGTTCTTC.

The chain has TRBV6-5 and TRBJ2-2, with D possibly TRBD1 on 5 matching bases. The germline CDR1 and CDR2 sequences are MNHEY and SVGAGI. The CDR3 extends over 13 amino acids. The ends were cut back, 10 bases at V and 4 bases at J, with 13 bases in the middle. CDR3: CAIRRDSTGELFF. The CDR3 nucleotides read TGTGCCATCCGCCGAGACAGCACCGGGGAGCTGTTTTTT.

V and J are TRBV7-2 and TRBJ1-3, with 9 bases identical to TRBD1. Losses at the gene ends were 1 base for V and 3 bases for J; bases not matched to a gene: 7. CDR1 and CDR2 from the germline V gene are SGHTA and FQGNSA. This CDR3 has 17 amino acids. The CDR3 nucleotides are TGTGCCAGCAGCTTAGTGGGACAGGGATCATTTGGAAACACCATATATTTT. This translates into CASSLVGQGSFGNTIYF.

The rearrangement links TRBV7-9 to TRBJ1-1; D might be TRBD1 (6 bases). Germline assignment: CDR1 SEHNR and CDR2 FQNEAQ (reference sequence). V was clipped by 5 bases and J by 3 bases, with 19 bases between them. The CDR3 totals 16 residues. For the CDR3, the DNA is TGTGCCAGCAGCCTCGCGAAGGGGGTGGAGGACACTGAAGCTTTCTTT. Its protein product is CASSLAKGVEDTEAFF.

This chain uses TRBV5-8 with TRBJ1-5, with 7 bases fitting TRBD1. CDR3 length: 15 amino acids. Germline-derived CDR1 and CDR2 are SGHTS and YDEGEE. With 4 bases clipped from V and 0 bases from J, the junction kept 4 bases outside the gene matches. For the CDR3, the DNA is TGTGCCAGCAGCCCGGGGACAGATAGCAATCAGCCCCAGCATTTT. Its protein is CASSPGTDSNQPQHF.

This rearrangement joins TRBV19 to TRBJ1-2; 8 bases map to TRBD1. Trimming took 7 bases from V and 8 from J; bases not matched to a gene: 9. This CDR3 region has 13 residues. From germline, CDR1 is LNHDA and CDR2 SQIVND (reference sequence). Here the CDR3 DNA reads TGTGCCAGTACCCCAGGGGGCTACGGGGGCTACACCTTC. Translated, it gives CASTPGGYGGYTF.

This clone was counted a single time. The chain carries TRBV4-3 and TRBJ2-2; D is ambiguous. V was pared by 0 bases and J by 1 base, with 6 bases between. The length of the CDR3 is 15 residues. The V gene's germline CDR1 is LGHNA and CDR2 YSLEER. The CDR3 DNA is TGCGCCAGCAGCCAAGAGTGGGGGAACACCGGGGAGCTGTTTTTT. This sequence encodes CASSQEWGNTGELFF.

CDR3 in DNA: TGTGCCAGCAGCTACCGGGGGGCGGGGGGACTGACAGATACGCAGTATTTT. It is translated as CASSYRGAGGLTDTQYF. The chain couples TRBV5-4 to TRBJ2-3, with TRBD2 matching 8 bases. Germline V gives CDR1 SGHNT, CDR2 YYREEE (reference sequence). The CDR3 is made up of 17 amino acids. V dropped 3 bases and J dropped 3; count of bases not matched to a gene: 12. The entire variable domain, with the rest obtained from reference TRBV5-4 and TRBJ2-3, is as follows: ETGVTQSPTHLIKTRGQQVTLRCSSQSGHNTVSWYQQALGQGPQFIFQYYREEENGRGNFPPRFSGLQFPNYSSELNVNALELDDSALYLCASSYRGAGGLTDTQYFGPGTRLTVL.

This chain links TRBV28 with TRBJ1-2, with a weak D call TRBD1 (5 bases). Trimming took off 6 bases at V and 7 bases at J, with 9 bases between the two ends. Germline values: CDR1 MDHEN, CDR2 SYDVKM. The CDR3 totals 11 residues. CDR3 DNA: TGTGCCAGCAGGGACATTTCTGGCTACACCTTC. It specifies CASRDISGYTF.

The rearrangement joins TRBV12-5 to TRBJ1-2; 7 nucleotides line up with TRBD1. CDR1 LGHNT and CDR2 FRNRAP come from the germline V gene. Losses at the gene ends were 9 bases for V and 0 bases for J; bases not matched to a gene: 10. This CDR3 contains 15 residues. CDR3 residues: CARETRGQPNYGYTF. Here the CDR3 DNA reads TGTGCTAGGGAGACTAGGGGACAGCCTAACTATGGCTACACCTTC.

The chain uses TRBV6-1 and TRBJ1-6; tentative D call: TRBD1 (6 bases). The CDR3 is 18 residues long. Per the germline V gene, CDR1 is MNHNS and CDR2 is SASEGT. With 2 bases removed from V and 6 bases from J, the gap between germline ends came to 20 bases. The CDR3 region has the DNA TGTGCCAGCAGTGAAAATCAGGGGCGTCCCTCCGGTAATTCACCCCTCCACTTT. The encoded protein is CASSENQGRPSGNSPLHF.

The V gene is TRBV27, the J gene TRBJ1-4; D unclear. CDR3 length: 13 residues. The germline V gene has CDR1 MNHEY and CDR2 SMNVEV (reference sequence). With 6 bases removed from V and 8 bases from J, the gap between germline ends came to 13 bases. CDR3 residues: CASSRRTLEKLFF. Written as DNA, the CDR3 is TGTGCCAGCAGCCGTCGGACCCTAGAAAAACTGTTTTTT.

The chain has TRBV7-9 and TRBJ1-6; 7 bases agree with TRBD1. From germline, CDR1 is SEHNR and CDR2 FQNEAQ (reference sequence). This CDR3 has 18 residues. V gave up 5 bases and J gave up 8 bases; unmatched junction bases: 18. In DNA form, the CDR3 reads TGTGCCAGCAGCGAAGCTAAAATTTGGGGACAGAGAGATTCACCCCTCCACTTT. As protein: CASSEAKIWGQRDSPLHF.

This CDR3 reads CASSSLPGGGPNTEAFF. CDR3 sequence (DNA): TGTGCCAGCAGCTCCCTCCCTGGGGGAGGGCCGAACACTGAAGCTTTCTTT. The V gene is TRBV7-3, the J gene TRBJ1-1; maybe TRBD1 (5 bases). V dropped 4 bases and J dropped 1 base, with 19 bases sitting between them. CDR1 SGHTA and CDR2 FQGTGA come from the germline V gene. The CDR3 runs 17 residues. The full variable domain, rest sourced from reference TRBV7-3 and TRBJ1-1, is GAGVSQTPSNKVTEKGKYVELRCDPISGHTALYWYRQSLGQGPEFLIYFQGTGAADDSGLPNDRFFAVRPEGSVSTLKIQRTERGDSAVYLCASSSLPGGGPNTEAFFGQGTRLTVV.

The chain has TRBV6-1 and TRBJ1-2, with D possibly matching TRBD1 (6 bases). The V gene lost 6 bases and the J gene lost 4 bases, with 15 bases spanning the gap. The CDR3 sequence is 14 residues long. Germline loops: CDR1 MNHNS, CDR2 SASEGT. The chain's CDR3 is CASRYATGIYGYTF. In DNA form, the CDR3 reads TGTGCCAGCAGGTACGCGACAGGAATCTATGGCTACACCTTC.

This sequence joins TRBV6-4 and TRBJ2-3; tentatively, D is TRBD2 (5 bases). This CDR3 has 15 residues. Trimming stripped 5 bases from V and 7 bases from J, with 19 bases between. Germline CDR1 MRHNA, CDR2 SNTAGT. CDR3 residues: CASSPSGSPGNTQYF. CDR3 nucleotides: TGTGCCAGCAGTCCCTCGGGAAGCCCGGGGAATACGCAGTATTTT.

This clone was seen more than once but under ten times. The chain couples TRBV2 to TRBJ1-6; D might be TRBD1 (5 bases). Trimming shortened V by 5 bases and J by 3 bases, and 23 bases separated the two germline ends. This CDR3 is built from 19 residues. Germline V CDR1 and CDR2: SNHLY, FYNNEI. The CDR3 bases are TGTGCCAGCAGTCGAGTCCAGGGCCCGAAGGCGATCTATAATTCACCCCTCCACTTT. It specifies CASSRVQGPKAIYNSPLHF.

This clone was found a few times. This chain connects TRBV5-6 to TRBJ1-6; possible D gene TRBD1, 6 bases. Germline CDR1 SGHDT, CDR2 YYEEEE. The CDR3 has 13 amino acids. V was clipped by 0 bases and J by 12 bases, with 10 bases between them. The CDR3 is CASSLGQALPLHF. The CDR3 DNA is TGTGCCAGCAGCTTGGGACAGGCCCTACCCCTCCACTTT.

This chain uses TRBV5-8 with TRBJ2-5; 8 nucleotides agree with TRBD1. With V trimmed by 0 bases and J by 2 bases, 3 bases remained unmatched. The CDR3 sequence is 15 residues long. Germline V gives CDR1 SGHTS, CDR2 YDEGEE. CDR3 protein: CASSLAGGPQETQYF. In nucleotides, the CDR3 is TGTGCCAGCAGCTTGGCAGGGGGCCCTCAAGAGACCCAGTACTTC.

The CDR3 DNA sequence: TGTGCCAGCAGCCAAGATTGGAGTGGGGGGGCCGTCGGAAACATTCAGTACTTC. Residues: CASSQDWSGGAVGNIQYF. The V call is TRBV4-2, the J call TRBJ2-4; possible D gene TRBD2, 7 bases. Germline V gene sequence: CDR1 LGHNA, CDR2 YNFKEQ. V was trimmed by 0 bases and J by 6 bases, leaving 21 bases between them. The length of the CDR3 is 18 residues.

The chain's CDR3 is CASSLGGDRGGQPQHF. CDR3 in DNA: TGTGCCAGCAGCTTGGGGGGGGACAGGGGTGGACAGCCCCAGCATTTT. The chain joins TRBV7-6 to TRBJ1-5; TRBD1 aligns across 10 bases. The V gene's germline CDR1 is SGHVS and CDR2 FNYEAQ. The J segment lost 7 bases and the V segment lost 3 bases, leaving 9 bases of the junction unmatched. The CDR3 spans 16 residues.

V usage is TRBV2 and J usage is TRBJ2-2, with a tentative D call TRBD1 (5 bases). Germline V CDR1 and CDR2: SNHLY, FYNNEI. This CDR3 has 16 residues. The V gene lost 0 bases and the J gene lost 5 bases, with 13 bases spanning the gap. The CDR3 nucleotides are TGTGCCAGCAGTGAAGCGCGTGCAGGGCGAACCGGGGAGCTGTTTTTT. It specifies CASSEARAGRTGELFF.

The rearrangement links TRBV5-1 to TRBJ2-5, with 7 bases lining up with TRBD1. V shed 4 bases, J shed 2 bases, and the junction held 5 bases outside the gene matches. This CDR3 has 14 residues. Germline lookup yields CDR1 SGHRS and CDR2 YFSETQ. The CDR3 coding sequence is TGCGCCAGCAGCCCTCCAGGGGGACAAGAGACCCAGTACTTC. It encodes CASSPPGGQETQYF.

The chain is built from TRBV4-1 and TRBJ2-3; D is ambiguous. V was cut by 1 base and J by 5 bases, with 10 bases left in between. The CDR3 loop spans 14 amino acids. The germline V gene has CDR1 MGHRA and CDR2 YSYEKL. The CDR3 nucleotides are TGCGCCAGCAGCCAAGGGTTGCGGCAAGATACGCAGTATTTT. Translating it yields CASSQGLRQDTQYF.

The chain is built from TRBV5-1 and TRBJ1-1; D not resolved. V was cut by 4 bases and J by 5 bases, with 15 bases left in between. The CDR3 is 14 residues long. Germline-derived CDR1 and CDR2 are SGHRS and YFSETQ. CDR3 nucleotide sequence: TGCGCCAGCAGCCCACAGCCGGAGGGTACTGAAGCTTTCTTT. This translates into CASSPQPEGTEAFF.

The rearrangement uses TRBV9 and TRBJ2-7; TRBD1 aligns across 9 bases. From germline, CDR1 is SGDLS and CDR2 YYNGEE. The CDR3 consists of 13 residues. With V trimmed by 4 bases and J by 3 bases, 2 bases remained unmatched. The CDR3 region has the DNA TGTGCCAGCAGCCCGGGACAGGGCTACGAGCAGTACTTC. Protein: CASSPGQGYEQYF.